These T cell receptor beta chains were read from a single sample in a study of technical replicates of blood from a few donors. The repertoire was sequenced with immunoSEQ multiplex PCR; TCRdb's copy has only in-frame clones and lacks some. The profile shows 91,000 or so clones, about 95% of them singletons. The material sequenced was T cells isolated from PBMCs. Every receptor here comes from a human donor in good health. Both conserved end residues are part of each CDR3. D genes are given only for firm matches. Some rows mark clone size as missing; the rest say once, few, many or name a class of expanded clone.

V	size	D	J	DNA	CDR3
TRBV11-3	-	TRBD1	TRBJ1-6	TGTGCCAGCAGCTGGGACAGGAATAATTCACCCCTCCACTTT	CASSWDRNNSPLHF
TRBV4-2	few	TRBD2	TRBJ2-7	TGTGCCAGCAGCCCCAATAGCGGGGGGGGCTGGGAGCAGTACTTC	CASSPNSGGGWEQYF
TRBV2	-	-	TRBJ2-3	TGTGCCAGCAGTGCTCGGGTCTCCACAGATACGCAGTATTTT	CASSARVSTDTQYF
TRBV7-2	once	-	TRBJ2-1	TGTGCCAGCAGCACTAACCCTCTAGGAGGCTCCTACAATGAGCAGTTCTTC	CASSTNPLGGSYNEQFF
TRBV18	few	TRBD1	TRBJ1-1	TGTGCCAGCTCACCGACAGGGCGGGGGAACACTGAAGCTTTCTTT	CASSPTGRGNTEAFF
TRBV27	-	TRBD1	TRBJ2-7	TGTGCCAGCAGCTCCTCAACAGGGGGAACCTACGAGCAGTACTTC	CASSSSTGGTYEQYF
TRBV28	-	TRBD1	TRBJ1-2	TGTGCCAGCAGCGACGCTCCGGGACAGGGAAACTCGGTTGGCTACACCTTC	CASSDAPGQGNSVGYTF
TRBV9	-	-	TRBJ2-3	TGTGCCAGCAGCGTCATGAGACAGGGAGGTACAGATACGCAGTATTTT	CASSVMRQGGTDTQYF
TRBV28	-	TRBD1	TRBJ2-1	TGTGCCAGCACAATGCATAAGGGGACAGCCTCCTACAATGAGCAGTTCTTC	CASTMHKGTASYNEQFF
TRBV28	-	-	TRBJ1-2	TGTGCCAGCAGTTTATGGGGCCACTATGGCTACACCTTC	CASSLWGHYGYTF
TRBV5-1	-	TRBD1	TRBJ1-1	TGCGCCAGCAACAGGGGGCTCCTTATGAACACTGAAGCTTTCTTT	CASNRGLLMNTEAFF
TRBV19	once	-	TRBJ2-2	TGTGCCAGTAGTATCAAGACCGGAGGGACCGGGGAGCTGTTTTTT	CASSIKTGGTGELFF
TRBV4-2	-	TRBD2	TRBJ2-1	TGTGCCAGCAGCCAAGATCTAGGGAGCGGGGGGGCCCGATACAATGAGCAGTTCTTC	CASSQDLGSGGARYNEQFF
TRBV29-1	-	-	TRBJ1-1	TGCAGCGCCGACAGCACCATGAACACTGAAGCTTTCTTT	CSADSTMNTEAFF
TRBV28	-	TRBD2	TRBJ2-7	TGTGCCAGCAGTTTTGGGGGGGAAGAAGACGAGCAGTACTTC	CASSFGGEEDEQYF
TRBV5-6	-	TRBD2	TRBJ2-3	TGTGCCAGCAACGCGGGACTAGCGTCGAATACGCAGTATTTT	CASNAGLASNTQYF
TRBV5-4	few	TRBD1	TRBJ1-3	TGTGCCAGCAGCCGAACGACAGGGGGCCATGGAAACACCATATATTTT	CASSRTTGGHGNTIYF